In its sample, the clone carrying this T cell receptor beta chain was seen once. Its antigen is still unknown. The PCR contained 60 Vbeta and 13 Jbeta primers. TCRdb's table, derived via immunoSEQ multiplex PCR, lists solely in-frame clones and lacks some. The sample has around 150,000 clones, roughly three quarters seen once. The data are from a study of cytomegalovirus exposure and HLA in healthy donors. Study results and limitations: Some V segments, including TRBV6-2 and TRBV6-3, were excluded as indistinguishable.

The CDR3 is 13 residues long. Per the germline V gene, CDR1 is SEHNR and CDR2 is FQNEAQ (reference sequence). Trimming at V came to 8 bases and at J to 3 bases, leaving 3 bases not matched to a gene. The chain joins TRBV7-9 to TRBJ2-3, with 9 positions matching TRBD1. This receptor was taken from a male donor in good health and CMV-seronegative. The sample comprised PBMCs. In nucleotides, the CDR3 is TGTGCCAGCCAGGGACAGGGTACAGATACGCAGTATTTT. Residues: CASQGQGTDTQYF.